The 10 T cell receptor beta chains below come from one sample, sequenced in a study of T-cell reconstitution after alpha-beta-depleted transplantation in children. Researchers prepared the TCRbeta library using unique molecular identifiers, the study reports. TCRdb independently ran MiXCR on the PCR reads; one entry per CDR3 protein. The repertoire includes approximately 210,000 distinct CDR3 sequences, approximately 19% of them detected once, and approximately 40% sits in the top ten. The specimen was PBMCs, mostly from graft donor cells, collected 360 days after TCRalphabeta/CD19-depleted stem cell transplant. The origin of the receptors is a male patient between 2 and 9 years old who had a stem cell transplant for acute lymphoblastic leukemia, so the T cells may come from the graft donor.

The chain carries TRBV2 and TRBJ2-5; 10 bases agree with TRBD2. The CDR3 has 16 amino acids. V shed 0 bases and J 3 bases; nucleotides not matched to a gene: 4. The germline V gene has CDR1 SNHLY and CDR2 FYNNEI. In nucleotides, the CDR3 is TGTGCCAGCAGTGAAGCTAGCGGGGGGCAAAAAGAGACCCAGTACTTC. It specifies CASSEASGGQKETQYF.

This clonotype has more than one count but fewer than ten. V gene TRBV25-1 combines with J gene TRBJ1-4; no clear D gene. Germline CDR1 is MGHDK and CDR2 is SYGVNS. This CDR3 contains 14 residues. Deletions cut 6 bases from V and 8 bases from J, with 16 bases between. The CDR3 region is CASSARSREEKLFF. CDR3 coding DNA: TGTGCCAGCAGCGCTCGCTCGCGGGAAGAAAAACTGTTTTTT.

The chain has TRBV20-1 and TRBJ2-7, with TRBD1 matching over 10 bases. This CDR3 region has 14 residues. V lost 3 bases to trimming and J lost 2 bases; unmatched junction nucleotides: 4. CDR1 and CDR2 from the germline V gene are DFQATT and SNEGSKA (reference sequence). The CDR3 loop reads CSASGDRGTYEQYF. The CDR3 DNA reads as TGCAGTGCTAGTGGGGACAGGGGTACCTACGAGCAGTACTTC.

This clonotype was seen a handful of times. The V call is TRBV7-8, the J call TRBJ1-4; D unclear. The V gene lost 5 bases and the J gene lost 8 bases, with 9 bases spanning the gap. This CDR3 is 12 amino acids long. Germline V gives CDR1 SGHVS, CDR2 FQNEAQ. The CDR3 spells CASSLPREKLFF. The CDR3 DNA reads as TGTGCCAGCAGCCTCCCGAGGGAAAAACTGTTTTTT.

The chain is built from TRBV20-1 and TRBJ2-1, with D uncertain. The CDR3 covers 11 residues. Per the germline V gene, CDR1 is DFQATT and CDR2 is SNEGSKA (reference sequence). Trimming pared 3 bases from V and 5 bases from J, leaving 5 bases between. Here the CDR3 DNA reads TGCAGTGCTAGCCCCAACAATGAGCAGTTCTTC. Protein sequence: CSASPNNEQFF.

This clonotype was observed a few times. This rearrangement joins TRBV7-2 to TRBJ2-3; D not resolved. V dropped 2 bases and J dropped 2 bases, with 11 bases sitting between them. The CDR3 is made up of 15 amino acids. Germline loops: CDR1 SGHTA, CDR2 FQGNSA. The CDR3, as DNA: TGTGCCAGCAGCTTACTTGTCCTGTACACAGATACGCAGTATTTT. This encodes CASSLLVLYTDTQYF. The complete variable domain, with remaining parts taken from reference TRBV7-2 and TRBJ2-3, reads GAGVSQSPSNKVTEKGKDVELRCDPISGHTALYWYRQSLGQGLEFLIYFQGNSAPDKSGLPSDRFSAERTGGSVSTLTIQRTQQEDSAVYLCASSLLVLYTDTQYFGPGTRLTVL.

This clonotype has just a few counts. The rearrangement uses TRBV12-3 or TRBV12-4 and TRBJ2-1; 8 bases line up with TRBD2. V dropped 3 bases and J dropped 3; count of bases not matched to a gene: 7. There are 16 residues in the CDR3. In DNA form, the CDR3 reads TGTGCCAGCAGTTTCATGGGACTAGAATTCTACAATGAGCAGTTCTTC. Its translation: CASSFMGLEFYNEQFF.

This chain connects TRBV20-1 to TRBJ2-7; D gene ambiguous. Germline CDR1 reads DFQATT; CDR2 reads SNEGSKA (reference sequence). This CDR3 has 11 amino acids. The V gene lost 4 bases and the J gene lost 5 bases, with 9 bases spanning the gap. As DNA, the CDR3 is TGCAGTGCTAAGCATCTCCACGAGCAGTACTTC. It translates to CSAKHLHEQYF.

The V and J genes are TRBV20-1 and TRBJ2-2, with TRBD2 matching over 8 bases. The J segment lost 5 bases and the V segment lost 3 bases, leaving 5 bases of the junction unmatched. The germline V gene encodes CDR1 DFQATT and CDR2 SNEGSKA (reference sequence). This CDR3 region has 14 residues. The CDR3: CSARVAGTTGELFF. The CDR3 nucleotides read TGCAGTGCTAGGGTAGCGGGGACGACCGGGGAGCTGTTTTTT.

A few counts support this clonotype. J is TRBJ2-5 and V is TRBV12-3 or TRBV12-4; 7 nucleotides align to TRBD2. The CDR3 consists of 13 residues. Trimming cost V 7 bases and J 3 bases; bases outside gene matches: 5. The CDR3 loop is CASTAGGKETQYF. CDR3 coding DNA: TGTGCCAGCACCGCCGGGGGGAAAGAGACCCAGTACTTC.